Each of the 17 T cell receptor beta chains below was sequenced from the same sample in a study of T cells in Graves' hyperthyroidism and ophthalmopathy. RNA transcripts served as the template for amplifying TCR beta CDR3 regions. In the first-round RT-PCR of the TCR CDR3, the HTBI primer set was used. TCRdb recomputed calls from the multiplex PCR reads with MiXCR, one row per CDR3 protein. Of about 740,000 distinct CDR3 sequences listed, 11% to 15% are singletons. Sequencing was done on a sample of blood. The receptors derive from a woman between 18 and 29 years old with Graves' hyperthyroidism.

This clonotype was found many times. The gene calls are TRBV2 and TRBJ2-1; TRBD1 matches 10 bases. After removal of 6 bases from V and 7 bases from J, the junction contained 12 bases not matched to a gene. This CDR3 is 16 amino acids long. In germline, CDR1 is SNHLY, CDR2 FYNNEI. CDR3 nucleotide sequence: TGTGCCAGCAGGGGTCCCGGGACAGGGGTAGGGAATGAGCAGTTCTTC. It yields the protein CASRGPGTGVGNEQFF.

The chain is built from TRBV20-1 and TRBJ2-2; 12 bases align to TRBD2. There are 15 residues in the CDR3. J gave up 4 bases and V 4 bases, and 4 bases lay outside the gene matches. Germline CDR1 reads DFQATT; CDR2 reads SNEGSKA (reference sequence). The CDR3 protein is CSATTSGRRTGELFF. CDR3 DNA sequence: TGCAGTGCTACGACTAGCGGGAGACGCACCGGGGAGCTGTTTTTT.

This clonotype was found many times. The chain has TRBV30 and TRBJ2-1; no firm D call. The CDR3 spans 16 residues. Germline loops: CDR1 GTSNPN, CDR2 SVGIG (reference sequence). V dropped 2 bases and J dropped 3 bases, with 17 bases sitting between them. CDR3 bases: TGTGCCTGGAGTCCCTCGGCTAACCCCATCTACAATGAGCAGTTCTTC. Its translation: CAWSPSANPIYNEQFF. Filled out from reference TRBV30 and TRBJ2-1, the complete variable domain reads SQTIHQWPATLVQPVGSPLSLECTVEGTSNPNLYWYRQAAGRGLQLLFYSVGIGQISSEVPQNLSASRPQDRQFILSSKKLLLSDSGFYLCAWSPSANPIYNEQFFGPGTRLTVL.

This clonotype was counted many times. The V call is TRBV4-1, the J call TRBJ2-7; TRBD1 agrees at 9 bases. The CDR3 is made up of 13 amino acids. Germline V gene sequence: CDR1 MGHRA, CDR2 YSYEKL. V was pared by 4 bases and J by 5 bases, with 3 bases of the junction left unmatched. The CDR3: CASSPGQGHEQYF. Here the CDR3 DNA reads TGCGCCAGCAGCCCGGGACAGGGCCACGAGCAGTACTTC.

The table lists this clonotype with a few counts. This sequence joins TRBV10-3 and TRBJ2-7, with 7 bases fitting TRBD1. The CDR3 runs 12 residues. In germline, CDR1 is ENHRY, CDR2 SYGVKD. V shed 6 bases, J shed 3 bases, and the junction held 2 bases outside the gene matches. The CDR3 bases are TGTGCCATCAGGGGGACAGTCTACGAGCAGTACTTC. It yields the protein CAIRGTVYEQYF.

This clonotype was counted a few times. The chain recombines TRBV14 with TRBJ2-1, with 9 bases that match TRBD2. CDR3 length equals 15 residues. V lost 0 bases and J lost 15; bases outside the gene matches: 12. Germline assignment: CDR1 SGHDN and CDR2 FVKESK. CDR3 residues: CASSQEHLAGERGFF. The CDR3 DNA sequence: TGTGCCAGCAGCCAAGAACACTTAGCGGGAGAGAGGGGGTTCTTC.

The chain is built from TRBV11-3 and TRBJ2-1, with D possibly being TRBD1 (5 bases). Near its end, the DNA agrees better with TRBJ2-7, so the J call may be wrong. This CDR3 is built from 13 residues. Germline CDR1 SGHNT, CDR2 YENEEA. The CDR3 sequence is CASSLGRYNEQYF. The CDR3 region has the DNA TGTGCCAGCAGCTTGGGGCGGTACAATGAGCAGTACTTC.

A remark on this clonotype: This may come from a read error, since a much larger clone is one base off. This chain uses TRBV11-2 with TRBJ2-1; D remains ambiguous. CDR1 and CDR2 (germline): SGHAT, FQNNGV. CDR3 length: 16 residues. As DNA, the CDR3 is TGTGCCAGCAGCTTAGGGGAACGAAGGTACAACAATGAGCAGTCCTTC. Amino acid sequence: CASSLGERRYNNEQSF. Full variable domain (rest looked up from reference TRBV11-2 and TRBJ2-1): EAGVAQSPRYKIIEKRQSVAFWCNPISGHATLYWYQQILGQGPKLLIQFQNNGVVDDSQLPKDRFSAERLKGVDSTLKIQPAKLEDSAVYLCASSLGERRYNNEQSFGPGTRLTVL.

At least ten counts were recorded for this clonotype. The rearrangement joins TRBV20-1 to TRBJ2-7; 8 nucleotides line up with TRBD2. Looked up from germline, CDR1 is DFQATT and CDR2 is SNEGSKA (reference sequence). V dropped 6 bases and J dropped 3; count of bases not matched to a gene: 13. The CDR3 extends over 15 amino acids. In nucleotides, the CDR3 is TGCAGTGCCACTAGCGGCTTTGAGGGAGACTACGAGCAGTACTTC. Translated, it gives CSATSGFEGDYEQYF.

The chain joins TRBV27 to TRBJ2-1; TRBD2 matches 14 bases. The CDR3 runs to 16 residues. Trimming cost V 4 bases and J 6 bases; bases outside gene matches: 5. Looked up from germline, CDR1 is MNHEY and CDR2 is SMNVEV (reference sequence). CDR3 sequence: CASSSTSGRAGNEQFF. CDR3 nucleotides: TGTGCCAGCAGTTCGACTAGCGGGAGGGCCGGCAATGAGCAGTTCTTC.

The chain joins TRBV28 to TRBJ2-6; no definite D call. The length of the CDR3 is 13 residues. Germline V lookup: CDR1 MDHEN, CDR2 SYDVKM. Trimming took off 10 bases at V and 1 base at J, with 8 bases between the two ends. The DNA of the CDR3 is TGTGCCACCCGGATGTCTGGGGCCAACGTCCTGACTTTC. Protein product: CATRMSGANVLTF.

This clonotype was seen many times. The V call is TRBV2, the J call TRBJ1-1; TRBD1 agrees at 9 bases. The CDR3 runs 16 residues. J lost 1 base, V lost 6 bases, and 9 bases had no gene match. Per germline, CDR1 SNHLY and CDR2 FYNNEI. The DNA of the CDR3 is TGTGCCAGCAGCGACAGGGGGAAGGGGGGGAACACTGAAGCTTTCTTT. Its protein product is CASSDRGKGGNTEAFF.

CDR3 in amino acids: CASSLRRGLQYF. The CDR3 DNA reads as TGTGCCAGCAGTTTAAGGAGGGGACTCCAGTACTTC. This chain connects TRBV28 to TRBJ2-5, with a weak D call TRBD2 (6 bases). The CDR3 covers 12 residues. Germline assignment: CDR1 MDHEN and CDR2 SYDVKM. The V gene lost 2 bases and the J gene lost 10 bases, with 11 bases spanning the gap.

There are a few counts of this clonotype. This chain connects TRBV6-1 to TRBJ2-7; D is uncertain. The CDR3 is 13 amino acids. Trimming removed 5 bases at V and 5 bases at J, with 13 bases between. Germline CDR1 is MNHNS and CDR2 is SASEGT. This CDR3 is CASSSYISNEQYF. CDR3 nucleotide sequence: TGTGCCAGCAGTTCATACATATCGAACGAGCAGTACTTC.

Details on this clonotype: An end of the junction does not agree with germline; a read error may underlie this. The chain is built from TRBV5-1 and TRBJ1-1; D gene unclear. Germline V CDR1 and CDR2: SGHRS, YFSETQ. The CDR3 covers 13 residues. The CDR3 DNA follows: TGCGCCAGCAACGATGCAACGAACACTGAGGCTTTCTTT. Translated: CASNDATNTEAFF.

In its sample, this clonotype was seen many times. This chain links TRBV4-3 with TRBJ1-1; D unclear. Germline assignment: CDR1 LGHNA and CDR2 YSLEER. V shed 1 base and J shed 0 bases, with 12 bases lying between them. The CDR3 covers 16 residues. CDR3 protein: CASSQGRAYMNTEAFF. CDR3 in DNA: TGCGCCAGCAGCCAAGGTCGGGCTTACATGAACACTGAAGCTTTCTTT.

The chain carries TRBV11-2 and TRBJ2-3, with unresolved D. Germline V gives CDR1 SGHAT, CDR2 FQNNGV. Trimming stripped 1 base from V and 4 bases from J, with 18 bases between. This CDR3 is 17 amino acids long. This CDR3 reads CASSLGGRLGGSDTQYF. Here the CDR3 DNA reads TGTGCCAGCAGCTTAGGTGGGCGGCTGGGTGGATCAGATACGCAGTATTTT.